What follows are 30 T cell receptor beta chains derived from one specimen sequenced in a study of siplizumab effects on memory and regulatory T cells. Assay used: immunoSEQ multiplex PCR; TCRdb lists only in-frame clones, some missing. The data contain 80,000 to 130,000 clones, about 90% of them singletons. Sequenced input: Tregs sorted from blood. These receptors all come from a human donor in good health.

This clone was counted a single time. This chain connects TRBV9 to TRBJ2-5; 11 bases match TRBD1. Germline CDR1 is SGDLS and CDR2 is YYNGEE. The CDR3 totals 15 residues. Trimming cost V 4 bases and J 4 bases; bases outside gene matches: 6. The CDR3 nucleotides read TGTGCCAGCAGCAAAACCGGGACAGGGGGAGAGACCCAGTACTTC. Translated: CASSKTGTGGETQYF.

Only one count was recorded for this clone. The CDR3 spells CASSSQGQSETQYF. The CDR3 DNA follows: TGTGCCAGCAGCTCACAGGGGCAGTCAGAGACCCAGTACTTC. This chain links TRBV5-4 with TRBJ2-5, with 7 bases aligning to TRBD1. From germline, CDR1 is SGHNT and CDR2 YYREEE (reference sequence). This CDR3 comprises 14 residues. V gave up 3 bases and J gave up 4 bases; unmatched junction bases: 6.

The table lists this clone with a count of one. The rearrangement links TRBV27 to TRBJ2-7; maybe TRBD2 (5 bases). The germline V gene encodes CDR1 MNHEY and CDR2 SMNVEV (reference sequence). V was clipped by 5 bases and J by 6 bases, with 17 bases between them. The CDR3 loop spans 14 amino acids. Here the CDR3 DNA reads TGTGCCAGCAGTACCGGGATTATTGAAGGCGAGCAGTACTTC. As protein: CASSTGIIEGEQYF.

This clone was seen just once. The CDR3, as DNA: TGTGCCAGCAGGCCGGGCAGGGCCTATGGCTACACCTTC. Its translation: CASRPGRAYGYTF. The rearrangement links TRBV5-4 to TRBJ1-2; D possibly corresponds to TRBD1 (5 bases). The CDR3 has 13 residues. V was pared by 5 bases and J by 4 bases, with 12 bases between. Germline CDR1 is SGHNT and CDR2 is YYREEE (reference sequence).

CDR3 protein: CASSFAGRADTQYF. Here the CDR3 DNA reads TGTGCCAGCAGCTTTGCAGGGAGGGCAGATACGCAGTATTTT. This chain joins TRBV11-3 and TRBJ2-3; 7 bases agree with TRBD2. Losses at the gene ends were 3 bases for V and 4 bases for J; bases not matched to a gene: 4. The CDR3 spans 14 residues. Germline CDR1 SGHNT, CDR2 YENEEA.

The CDR3 DNA follows: TGTGCCAGCAGCTTAGATGGTAAACTGAACACTGAAGCTTTCTTT. It yields the protein CASSLDGKLNTEAFF. The chain has TRBV7-9 and TRBJ1-1, with D unclear. The CDR3 is 15 amino acids. Germline CDR1 and CDR2: SEHNR and FQNEAQ (reference sequence). Trimming stripped 1 base from V and 0 bases from J, with 9 bases between. Together with reference TRBV7-9 and TRBJ1-1, the CDR3 gives the full variable domain: DTGVSQNPRHKITKRGQNVTFRCDPISEHNRLYWYRQTLGQGPEFLTYFQNEAQLEKSRLLSDRFSAERPKGSFSTLEIQRTEQGDSAMYLCASSLDGKLNTEAFFGQGTRLTVV.

The chain employs TRBV7-2 and TRBJ2-3; possibly TRBD1 for D (5 bases). The germline CDR1 and CDR2 sequences are SGHTA and FQGNSA. Trimming shortened V by 5 bases and J by 3 bases, and 12 bases separated the two germline ends. This CDR3 is 14 amino acids long. CDR3 DNA sequence: TGTGCCAGCAGCCCTAGGGGTAGAACAGATACGCAGTATTTT. Its protein product is CASSPRGRTDTQYF. Supplemented by reference TRBV7-2 and TRBJ2-3, the full variable domain reads GAGVSQSPSNKVTEKGKDVELRCDPISGHTALYWYRQSLGQGLEFLIYFQGNSAPDKSGLPSDRFSAERTGGSVSTLTIQRTQQEDSAVYLCASSPRGRTDTQYFGPGTRLTVL.

The gene calls are TRBV7-3 and TRBJ1-1; D is ambiguous. V was shortened by 2 bases and J by 1 base, with 14 bases between the two germline ends. The CDR3 runs 16 residues. Germline-derived CDR1 and CDR2 are SGHTA and FQGTGA. CDR3 bases: TGTGCCAGCAGCTTACGGCCCACAACCAAGAACACTGAAGCTTTCTTT. It specifies CASSLRPTTKNTEAFF.

The genes are TRBV5-1 and TRBJ2-1, with D unclear. V lost 1 base and J 5 bases, leaving 10 bases between the germline ends. The CDR3 totals 14 residues. CDR1 is SGHRS, CDR2 YFSETQ, per germline. The CDR3: CASSLIITNNEQFF. The CDR3 nucleotides read TGCGCCAGCAGCTTGATAATTACTAACAATGAGCAGTTCTTC.

This chain connects TRBV6-1 to TRBJ2-3; TRBD1 matches at 7 bases. The CDR3 extends over 15 amino acids. The V gene's germline CDR1 is MNHNS and CDR2 SASEGT. V lost 7 bases and J lost 0; bases outside the gene matches: 7. Here the CDR3 reads CASMYRGVSTDTQYF. The CDR3 DNA reads TGTGCCAGCATGTACAGGGGTGTTAGCACAGATACGCAGTATTTT.

The chain has TRBV18 and TRBJ2-7; D unresolved. Trimming removed 3 bases from V and 3 bases from J, with 9 bases in between. This CDR3 has 13 amino acids. The germline V gene has CDR1 KGHSH and CDR2 LQKENI. DNA for the CDR3: TGTGCCAGCTCACCTGTAGGGCTCTACGAGCAGTACTTC. Its translation: CASSPVGLYEQYF.

The table lists this clone with a few counts. The chain has TRBV6-1 and TRBJ1-5; 12 bases agree with TRBD1. The CDR3 consists of 15 residues. Germline CDR1 MNHNS, CDR2 SASEGT. Losses at the gene ends were 6 bases for V and 5 bases for J; bases not matched to a gene: 5. CDR3 nucleotide sequence: TGTGCCAGCAGGGGGGGGACAGGGGGCGATCAGCCCCAGCATTTT. Amino acids: CASRGGTGGDQPQHF.

This clone was found once. This chain links TRBV4-1 with TRBJ2-6; D ambiguous. This CDR3 has 17 residues. Trimming removed 4 bases at V and 0 bases at J, with 13 bases between. In germline, CDR1 is MGHRA, CDR2 YSYEKL. CDR3 in DNA: TGCGCCAGCAGCCTGGCGGCAGACCCCTCTGGGGCCAACGTCCTGACTTTC. Residues: CASSLAADPSGANVLTF.

The V gene is TRBV7-9, the J gene TRBJ2-5; a weak D match, TRBD2 (5 bases). With 5 bases removed from V and 2 bases from J, the gap between germline ends came to 12 bases. Per germline, CDR1 SEHNR and CDR2 FQNEAQ (reference sequence). The CDR3 covers 14 residues. The CDR3 loop reads CASSLAGSQETQYF. The CDR3 coding sequence is TGTGCCAGCAGCCTGGCGGGTTCGCAAGAGACCCAGTACTTC.

The chain uses TRBV10-3 and TRBJ1-2; 7 nucleotides match TRBD1. Trimming cost V 6 bases and J 10 bases; bases outside gene matches: 14. CDR1 and CDR2 (germline): ENHRY, SYGVKD. There are 14 residues in the CDR3. DNA of the CDR3: TGTGCCATCAGAACCGGGACAGCAGACCCCGTCTACACCTTC. It specifies CAIRTGTADPVYTF.

The V and J genes are TRBV10-1 and TRBJ2-3; TRBD2 might be the D (6 bases). Per the germline V gene, CDR1 is WNHNN and CDR2 is SYGVQD (reference sequence). V lost 4 bases, J lost 1 base, and 18 bases lay in between. CDR3 length: 17 amino acids. For the CDR3, the DNA is TGCGCCAGCAGTGCGGGGGTGGTGTTCGACGGCACAGATACGCAGTATTTT. Protein: CASSAGVVFDGTDTQYF.

CDR3 nucleotide sequence: TGTGCCAGCACCACCATGTCTAGCGGGGTCACGGAGTTCTTC. Translated, it gives CASTTMSSGVTEFF. The rearrangement links TRBV28 to TRBJ2-1; 9 bases are shared with TRBD2. Germline lookup yields CDR1 MDHEN and CDR2 SYDVKM. With 7 bases clipped from V and 14 bases from J, the junction kept 15 bases outside the gene matches. There are 14 residues in the CDR3.

This clone was seen a single time. The chain employs TRBV7-8 and TRBJ1-1; TRBD1 is a possible D gene (5 bases). The CDR3 spans 14 residues. The germline V gene encodes CDR1 SGHVS and CDR2 FQNEAQ. Trimming shortened V by 1 base and J by 4 bases, and 10 bases separated the two germline ends. CDR3 loop: CASSLGLGGTEAFF. The CDR3 DNA reads as TGTGCCAGCAGCTTAGGTCTCGGGGGCACTGAAGCTTTCTTT.

The gene calls are TRBV4-1 and TRBJ2-7, with 10 bases fitting TRBD1. CDR3 length equals 14 residues. The trim removed 1 base at V and 7 bases at J, leaving 4 bases unmatched. Germline loops: CDR1 MGHRA, CDR2 YSYEKL. Here the CDR3 reads CASSQGTGGAEQYF. CDR3 sequence (DNA): TGCGCCAGCAGCCAAGGGACAGGGGGAGCGGAGCAGTACTTC.

CDR3 sequence (DNA): TGTGCCAGCAGCCTCGCCCGTACAGGGGGCCAAGAGACCCAGTACTTC. This sequence encodes CASSLARTGGQETQYF. The gene calls are TRBV11-3 and TRBJ2-5; 8 bases fit TRBD1. J gave up 1 base and V 5 bases, and 9 bases lay outside the gene matches. Looked up from germline, CDR1 is SGHNT and CDR2 is YENEEA. The CDR3 has 16 residues.

V and J are TRBV6-4 and TRBJ2-7; 11 bases agree with TRBD1. The trim removed 5 bases at V and 3 bases at J, leaving 3 bases unmatched. Germline V lookup: CDR1 MRHNA, CDR2 SNTAGT. The CDR3 spans 14 residues. CDR3 DNA sequence: TGTGCCAGCAGTCGGGACAGGGGGGACTACGAGCAGTACTTC. Protein: CASSRDRGDYEQYF.

The chain uses TRBV7-2 and TRBJ1-1; D is uncertain. This CDR3 region has 13 residues. The V end lost 4 bases, the J end lost 6 bases, and 12 bases lay between the germline ends. Per the germline V gene, CDR1 is SGHTA and CDR2 is FQGNSA. This CDR3 reads CASSYSREAEAFF. The CDR3, as DNA: TGTGCCAGCAGCTACAGCCGGGAAGCTGAAGCTTTCTTT.

The V call is TRBV9, the J call TRBJ2-1, with TRBD2 matching 9 bases. The CDR3 runs 16 residues. Losses at the gene ends were 4 bases for V and 4 bases for J; bases not matched to a gene: 9. The germline gives CDR1 SGDLS, CDR2 YYNGEE. This CDR3 is CASSLRLAVPYNEQFF. The CDR3 DNA is TGTGCCAGCAGCCTTAGACTAGCGGTACCGTACAATGAGCAGTTCTTC.

The chain combines TRBV6-1 with TRBJ1-5; D ambiguous. The ends were cut back, 2 bases at V and 5 bases at J, with 7 bases in the middle. The germline V gene has CDR1 MNHNS and CDR2 SASEGT. This CDR3 is 13 amino acids long. CDR3 loop: CASSETRDQPQHF. CDR3 DNA: TGTGCCAGCAGTGAAACACGCGATCAGCCCCAGCATTTT.

CDR3 residues: CASSLATSTDTQYF. The CDR3 DNA sequence: TGTGCCAGCAGCTTGGCAACTAGCACAGATACGCAGTATTTT. V gene TRBV5-8 combines with J gene TRBJ2-3; D not resolved. V was trimmed by 0 bases and J by 0 bases, leaving 5 bases between them. This CDR3 contains 14 residues. The germline V gene encodes CDR1 SGHTS and CDR2 YDEGEE. Full variable domain (outside the CDR3, taken from reference TRBV5-8 and TRBJ2-3): EAGVTQSPTHLIKTRGQQATLRCSPISGHTSVYWYQQALGLGLQFLLWYDEGEERNRGNFPPRFSGRQFPNYSSELNVNALELEDSALYLCASSLATSTDTQYFGPGTRLTVL.

This clone occurred a few times. The chain combines TRBV18 with TRBJ2-7, with 13 bases matching TRBD2. The CDR3 has 14 amino acids. CDR1 is KGHSH and CDR2 is LQKENI in the germline V gene. V lost 3 bases and J lost 5; bases outside the gene matches: 1. DNA of the CDR3: TGTGCCAGCTCACCCGGACTAGCGGGAGACGAGCAGTACTTC. It translates to CASSPGLAGDEQYF.

CDR3 protein: CASSPLIGVSGIYNEQFF. CDR3 bases: TGTGCCAGCTCACCACTAATTGGAGTAAGCGGAATCTACAATGAGCAGTTCTTC. The chain recombines TRBV18 with TRBJ2-1; D possibly corresponds to TRBD2 (5 bases). With 1 base removed from V and 3 bases from J, the gap between germline ends came to 19 bases. CDR3 length: 18 amino acids. Germline CDR1 and CDR2: KGHSH and LQKENI.

This chain uses TRBV21-1 with TRBJ1-2. TRBV21-1 represents a pseudogene. This CDR3 has 19 amino acids. CDR3 region: CASSKGRSRRGAPNYGYTF. In nucleotides, the CDR3 is TGTGCCAGCAGCAAAGGCAGGTCGAGGCGGGGGGCGCCCAACTATGGCTACACCTTC.

This chain uses TRBV19 with TRBJ2-1; 9 bases align to TRBD2. The V segment lost 0 bases and the J segment 8 bases; nucleotides outside the gene matches: 5. Germline V gene lookup returns CDR1 LNHDA and CDR2 SQIVND (reference sequence). This CDR3 has 15 residues. CDR3 region: CASSIDLVAGDEQFF. DNA for the CDR3: TGTGCCAGTAGTATAGATCTAGTAGCGGGAGATGAGCAGTTCTTC. The full variable domain, rest sourced from reference TRBV19 and TRBJ2-1, is DGGITQSPKYLFRKEGQNVTLSCEQNLNHDAMYWYRQDPGQGLRLIYYSQIVNDFQKGDIAEGYSVSREKKESFPLTVTSAQKNPTAFYLCASSIDLVAGDEQFFGPGTRLTVL.

CDR3 loop: CTSSQDHPTSGTLFTDTQYF. The CDR3 DNA sequence: TGCACCAGCAGCCAAGATCACCCGACTAGCGGGACCTTATTCACAGATACGCAGTATTTT. The chain carries TRBV1 and TRBJ2-3; the DNA was not compared with TRBD2, the D call given in the table. TRBV1 is a listed pseudogene. The CDR3 is 20 amino acids.